Below are 23 T cell receptor beta chains sequenced from a single sample in a study of OX40 agonist ivuxolimab in advanced cancers. Profiled with immunoSEQ multiplex PCR; TCRdb holds only in-frame clones, not every one. The sample holds around 62,000 clones, around 73% seen once. The specimen comprised CD4+ or CD8+ T cells sorted from blood, sampled in a trial of the OX40 agonist ivuxolimab. Source of these receptors: an adult with an advanced solid tumor such as melanoma, head and neck, liver or kidney cancer.

This chain joins TRBV9 and TRBJ2-3, with a weak D call TRBD2 (5 bases). V lost 1 base and J lost 4, with 22 bases in between. Germline CDR1 SGDLS, CDR2 YYNGEE. The length of the CDR3 is 18 residues. Here the CDR3 DNA reads TGTGCCAGCAGCGTATTCGCGGGCGCCTCTTCATCCCCAGATACGCAGTATTTT. Amino acid sequence: CASSVFAGASSSPDTQYF.

The J gene is TRBJ2-1, the V gene TRBV11-3; D possibly corresponds to TRBD1 (5 bases). This CDR3 spans 17 amino acids. Trimming removed 0 bases from V and 3 bases from J, with 15 bases in between. The germline V gene has CDR1 SGHNT and CDR2 YENEEA. CDR3 nucleotide sequence: TGTGCCAGCAGCTTAGATTTAGGCTGGGGCGACTACAATGAGCAGTTCTTC. Amino acids: CASSLDLGWGDYNEQFF. Filled out from reference TRBV11-3 and TRBJ2-1, the complete variable domain reads EAGVVQSPRYKIIEKKQPVAFWCNPISGHNTLYWYLQNLGQGPELLIRYENEEAVDDSQLPKDRFSAERLKGVDSTLKIQPAELGDSAVYLCASSLDLGWGDYNEQFFGPGTRLTVL.

The J gene is TRBJ1-5, the V gene TRBV13; D is unresolved. V lost 4 bases and J 0 bases, leaving 13 bases between the germline ends. Germline V gene data show CDR1 as PRHDT and CDR2 as FYEKMQ (reference sequence). The CDR3 totals 16 residues. The CDR3 loop is CASSSGLGNSNQPQHF. CDR3 nucleotide sequence: TGTGCCAGCAGCTCGGGCCTAGGGAATAGCAATCAGCCCCAGCATTTT.

Comment on this clone: One junction end disagrees with the germline gene, perhaps due to a read error. The chain employs TRBV20-1 and TRBJ2-3; 9 bases are shared with TRBD2. There are 10 residues in the CDR3. Per the germline V gene, CDR1 is DFQATT and CDR2 is SNEGSKA (reference sequence). In DNA, the CDR3 is TGCAGTGCTAGCGGTAGCGGGGGCCTTTTT. Its protein is CSASGSGGLF.

This clone was detected once. The V call is TRBV5-4, the J call TRBJ1-1, with 10 bases fitting TRBD1. V lost 4 bases, J lost 1 base, and 7 bases stayed unmatched. Germline V gene lookup returns CDR1 SGHNT and CDR2 YYREEE (reference sequence). The CDR3 length is 16 residues. The CDR3 is CASSPPGTGANTEAFF. CDR3 DNA sequence: TGTGCCAGCAGCCCCCCGGGGACAGGGGCGAACACTGAAGCTTTCTTT.

This clone has just one count. V and J are TRBV28 and TRBJ2-5; the match to TRBD2 covers 7 bases. The CDR3 totals 16 residues. Germline V gene data show CDR1 as MDHEN and CDR2 as SYDVKM. V lost 5 bases to trimming and J lost 3 bases; unmatched junction nucleotides: 12. CDR3 amino acids: CASSIGVGGMKETQYF. In nucleotides, the CDR3 is TGTGCCAGCAGTATCGGTGTGGGAGGGATGAAAGAGACCCAGTACTTC.

The chain combines TRBV6-5 with TRBJ2-7, with D perhaps matching TRBD1 (5 bases). The CDR3 covers 13 residues. Germline V gene lookup returns CDR1 MNHEY and CDR2 SVGAGI. Trimming took off 5 bases at V and 2 bases at J, with 10 bases between the two ends. DNA of the CDR3: TGTGCCAGCAGTGGTCAGGGAACCTACGAGCAGTACTTC. This gives the protein CASSGQGTYEQYF.

CDR3 DNA: TGTGCCAGCTCACCATATGACAGAGGGAACACTGAAGCTTTCTTT. Protein: CASSPYDRGNTEAFF. The chain has TRBV18 and TRBJ1-1; D is possibly TRBD1 (5 bases). Germline V gene sequence: CDR1 KGHSH, CDR2 LQKENI. The CDR3 has 15 residues. The ends were cut back, 2 bases at V and 1 base at J, with 11 bases in the middle.

The chain carries TRBV6-1 and TRBJ1-4; 7 nucleotides line up with TRBD1. The J segment lost 3 bases and the V segment lost 7 bases, leaving 5 bases of the junction unmatched. Germline V gene sequence: CDR1 MNHNS, CDR2 SASEGT. The CDR3 extends over 14 amino acids. The CDR3 spells CASNRQGANEKLFF. The CDR3 nucleotides are TGTGCCAGCAATAGACAGGGTGCTAATGAAAAACTGTTTTTT.

This chain links TRBV18 with TRBJ2-1; TRBD2 matches at 10 bases. CDR1 KGHSH and CDR2 LQKENI come from the germline V gene. The CDR3 totals 18 residues. V lost 1 base to trimming and J lost 6 bases; unmatched junction nucleotides: 12. In nucleotides, the CDR3 is TGTGCCAGCTCACCACTAGACCCGGGACTAGCGAGTCGCAATGAGCAGTTCTTC. This codes for CASSPLDPGLASRNEQFF.

This clone has a handful of counts. This sequence joins TRBV19 and TRBJ2-3, with 12 bases fitting TRBD2. V was clipped by 5 bases and J by 0 bases; unmatched bases: 9. There are 18 residues in the CDR3. In germline, CDR1 is LNHDA, CDR2 SQIVND (reference sequence). The CDR3 sequence: CASSLPGLAGPSTDTQYF. CDR3 nucleotides: TGTGCCAGTAGTCTTCCGGGACTAGCGGGTCCTAGCACAGATACGCAGTATTTT.

CDR3 nucleotides: TGCAGTGCTTACGGACAGAACGAGCAGTACTTC. The encoded protein is CSAYGQNEQYF. This chain joins TRBV20-1 and TRBJ2-7; possibly TRBD1 for D (6 bases). CDR3 length: 11 residues. V gave up 5 bases and J gave up 5 bases, with 10 bases separating them. Germline V gene lookup returns CDR1 DFQATT and CDR2 SNEGSKA (reference sequence).

DNA of the CDR3: TGTGCCATCGGCCGGGACAGGAGCCGAGAGACCCAGTACTTC. It translates to CAIGRDRSRETQYF. The chain employs TRBV10-3 and TRBJ2-5; 8 nucleotides line up with TRBD1. The CDR3 spans 14 residues. CDR1 and CDR2 from the germline V gene are ENHRY and SYGVKD. Trimming at V came to 8 bases and at J to 4 bases, leaving 9 bases not matched to a gene.

This chain connects TRBV5-1 to TRBJ2-2; D not certain. The CDR3 covers 12 residues. In germline, CDR1 is SGHRS, CDR2 YFSETQ. The V gene lost 4 bases and the J gene lost 3 bases, with 4 bases spanning the gap. CDR3 sequence reads: CASSPYTGELFF. CDR3 nucleotides: TGCGCCAGCAGCCCCTACACCGGGGAGCTGTTTTTT. The full variable domain, with the rest looked up from reference TRBV5-1 and TRBJ2-2, is KAGVTQTPRYLIKTRGQQVTLSCSPISGHRSVSWYQQTPGQGLQFLFEYFSETQRNKGNFPGRFSGRQFSNSRSEMNVSTLELGDSALYLCASSPYTGELFFGEGSRLTVL.

V usage is TRBV4-2 and J usage is TRBJ1-2; unclear D gene. V lost 0 bases to trimming and J lost 0 bases, with 11 bases between them. The CDR3 is made up of 16 amino acids. Germline V CDR1 and CDR2: LGHNA, YNFKEQ. The CDR3 bases are TGTGCCAGCAGCCAAGATGTGGGTAGGACTAACTATGGCTACACCTTC. As protein: CASSQDVGRTNYGYTF.

V is TRBV23-1 and J is TRBJ2-4, with no clear D. TRBV23-1 belongs to the ORF category, with a function that is uncertain. V lost 8 bases, J lost 1 base, and 18 bases lay in between. The CDR3 length is 16 residues. As DNA, the CDR3 is TGCGCCAGCGAGCCGACGATTACCAGGGCCAAAAACATTCAGTACTTC. It specifies CASEPTITRAKNIQYF.

This chain links TRBV18 with TRBJ2-7; 8 positions agree with TRBD2. Per the germline V gene, CDR1 is KGHSH and CDR2 is LQKENI. After removal of 2 bases from V and 0 bases from J, the junction contained 9 bases not matched to a gene. CDR3 size: 17 residues. This CDR3 is CASSPEPSGSGSYEQYF. In nucleotides, the CDR3 is TGTGCCAGCTCACCAGAACCCAGCGGGAGTGGCTCCTACGAGCAGTACTTC.

The chain carries TRBV12-1 and TRBJ2-1; the DNA was not compared with TRBD1, the D call given in the table. TRBV12-1 represents a pseudogene. This CDR3 comprises 18 residues. CDR3 in DNA: TGTGCCAGCAGCTTTGCCCTGGTTGGGACAGGGGATTACAATGAGCAGTTCTTC. This translates into CASSFALVGTGDYNEQFF.

This sequence joins TRBV19 and TRBJ2-1; 16 nucleotides align to TRBD2. The CDR3 is made up of 16 amino acids. After removal of 4 bases from V and 5 bases from J, the junction contained 2 bases not matched to a gene. The germline V gene has CDR1 LNHDA and CDR2 SQIVND (reference sequence). CDR3 in amino acids: CASSKGLAGGDNEQFF. In DNA, the CDR3 is TGTGCCAGTAGTAAGGGACTAGCGGGAGGGGACAATGAGCAGTTCTTC.

V is TRBV5-6 and J is TRBJ1-1; D remains unclear. Germline values: CDR1 SGHDT, CDR2 YYEEEE. The CDR3 contains 15 residues. Trimming cost V 4 bases and J 1 base, with 14 bases left between them. This CDR3 is CASSPLGHQNTEAFF. CDR3 DNA sequence: TGTGCCAGCAGCCCGCTAGGGCACCAGAACACTGAAGCTTTCTTT.

V usage is TRBV9 and J usage is TRBJ2-7; 10 positions agree with TRBD2. This CDR3 comprises 15 residues. The V gene's germline CDR1 is SGDLS and CDR2 YYNGEE. The V segment lost 0 bases and the J segment 6 bases; nucleotides outside the gene matches: 6. As DNA, the CDR3 is TGTGCCAGCAGCGTAGGACTAGCGGGCACCGTCGAGCAGTACTTC. The encoded protein is CASSVGLAGTVEQYF. Drawing the rest from reference TRBV9 and TRBJ2-7, the complete variable domain is DSGVTQTPKHLITATGQRVTLRCSPRSGDLSVYWYQQSLDQGLQFLIQYYNGEERAKGNILERFSAQQFPDLHSELNLSSLELGDSALYFCASSVGLAGTVEQYFGPGTRLTVT.

The chain has TRBV30 and TRBJ2-7; D gene unclear. Trimming removed 5 bases at V and 4 bases at J, with 18 bases between. The CDR3 loop spans 14 amino acids. Germline loops: CDR1 GTSNPN, CDR2 SVGIG (reference sequence). CDR3 coding DNA: TGTGCCTGGTCCGGGTTTCCCCTCTCTTACGAGCAGTACTTC. Its translation is CAWSGFPLSYEQYF.

The chain employs TRBV11-3 and TRBJ2-3, with D hard to call. This CDR3 is 16 amino acids long. CDR1 is SGHNT, CDR2 YENEEA, per germline. Trimming took off 5 bases at V and 5 bases at J, with 20 bases between the two ends. CDR3 sequence (DNA): TGTGCCAGCAGCCCGAGGAGTGGGTTCGGCGGAGATACGCAGTATTTT. It is translated as CASSPRSGFGGDTQYF. Looking up the rest from reference TRBV11-3 and TRBJ2-3 gives the full variable domain: EAGVVQSPRYKIIEKKQPVAFWCNPISGHNTLYWYLQNLGQGPELLIRYENEEAVDDSQLPKDRFSAERLKGVDSTLKIQPAELGDSAVYLCASSPRSGFGGDTQYFGPGTRLTVL.